The clone carrying this T cell receptor beta chain was seen just once. Its specificity is not known. The source of the sample is a study of cytomegalovirus exposure and HLA in healthy donors. Whole-study findings and limits: The study carried out a later analysis of TCR beta sequences. It associated under 20,000 of them with specific HLA alleles at a false discovery rate of 0.05.

Germline V gene lookup returns CDR1 SGHVS and CDR2 FQNEAQ. The CDR3 has 16 amino acids. V lost 5 bases and J 5 bases, leaving 22 bases between the germline ends. With 60 Vbeta and 13 Jbeta primers, the PCR was carried out. Sequencing was performed with immunoSEQ multiplex PCR; in TCRdb, only in-frame clones are kept and a portion is missing. The sample contains some 150,000 clones, approximately 84% of which appear only once. The specimen was PBMCs. The sequence was obtained from a young woman in good health and CMV-seronegative. The V and J genes are TRBV7-8 and TRBJ2-7, with D perhaps TRBD1 (5 bases). This CDR3 is CASSPIGAARLDEQYF. The CDR3 DNA sequence: TGTGCCAGCAGCCCGATTGGGGCAGCCCGTTTGGACGAGCAGTACTTC.